This is a list of T cell receptor beta chains from one sample in a study of vaccination and CD4 T cells after COVID-19. One entry per CDR3 protein, called by TCRdb with MiXCR from the PCR reads. This table holds fewer than 4,500 distinct CDR3 sequences, about a sixth found once. For these receptors, no antigen is known. The sequenced sample consisted of CD4+ T cells from blood, cultured in vitro. These receptors were obtained from a human donor who had recovered from COVID-19. CDR3s include the opening cysteine and the closing phenylalanine or tryptophan. The order of the fields is D gene, J gene, clone size, V gene, CDR3 DNA, CDR3 protein. D genes are given only for firm matches. The size field is filled for only some rows; it gives once, few, many or a size class.

TRBD1 | TRBJ2-4 | few | TRBV30 | TGTGCCTCGACAGGGGGGTCCAAAAACATTCAGTACTTC | CASTGGSKNIQYF
TRBD1 | TRBJ1-5 | . | TRBV19 | TGTGCCAGTAGCGACAGGGGAGGTCGCGGCCAGCCCCAGCATTTT | CASSDRGGRGQPQHF
TRBD1 | TRBJ1-5 | . | TRBV18 | TGTGCCAGCTCACTAAGGCCCGGGACAGCTCGGGGTCAGCCCCAGCATTTT | CASSLRPGTARGQPQHF
TRBD1 | TRBJ1-1 | . | TRBV7-9 | TGTGCCAGCAGCAAGGACAGGGGGCTTAACACTGAAGCTTTCTTT | CASSKDRGLNTEAFF
. | TRBJ2-5 | . | TRBV19 | TGTGCCAGTAGTATAGCGGGCGGGGTAGAGACCCAGTACTTC | CASSIAGGVETQYF
. | TRBJ2-7 | once | TRBV12-3/TRBV12-4 | TGTGCCAGCAGTTTGAAGGGTAGCTCCTACGAGCAGTACTTC | CASSLKGSSYEQYF
TRBD1 | TRBJ1-5 | medium-sized | TRBV6-2/TRBV6-3 | TGTGCCAGCAGACCGACAGGGGGGAGCAATCAGCCCCAGCATTTT | CASRPTGGSNQPQHF
TRBD1 | TRBJ1-5 | medium-sized | TRBV20-1 | TGCAGTGCTAGAGGGGGACAGGGGGAAACACAGCCCCAGCATTTT | CSARGGQGETQPQHF
. | TRBJ2-5 | medium-sized | TRBV10-3 | TGTGCCATCAGTGAGTCGAACGGGCTGGAGACCCAGTACTTC | CAISESNGLETQYF
. | TRBJ2-5 | . | TRBV5-1 | TGCGCCAGCAGCTTGAATTACGGTACCGGGGCAGAGACCCAGTACTTC | CASSLNYGTGAETQYF
. | TRBJ2-1 | . | TRBV20-1 | TGCAGTGCTAGACCTCCCTCCGGGACGGGGGCCAACAATGAGCAGTTCTTC | CSARPPSGTGANNEQFF
. | TRBJ2-1 | few | TRBV15 | TGTGCCACCAGCAGAGAGAGGAACAACTACAATGAGCAGTTCTTC | CATSRERNNYNEQFF
. | TRBJ1-1 | few | TRBV19 | TGTGCCAGTAGTATGACCATGCAGTCTTTAAATTTGGCTTTCTTT | CASSMTMQSLNLAFF
. | TRBJ1-5 | medium-sized | TRBV20-1 | TGCAGTGCCAGGAAGTCAGGGTTTAGCAATCAGCCCCAGCATTTT | CSARKSGFSNQPQHF
TRBD1 | TRBJ1-2 | . | TRBV5-1 | TGCGCCAGCAGCGCAGGGACAGGGGGTGCCTATGGCTACACCTTC | CASSAGTGGAYGYTF
TRBD2 | TRBJ2-7 | . | TRBV19 | TGTGCCAGTAGTCTTCAGACGGGGGGGAGGAGTGAGCAGTACTTC | CASSLQTGGRSEQYF
. | TRBJ2-3 | . | TRBV4-1 | TGCGCCAGCAGCCAAGCCAACCTGATAAGCACAGATACGCAGTATTTT | CASSQANLISTDTQYF
. | TRBJ1-5 | . | TRBV19 | TGTGCCAGTAGTGGTATGAGAAATCAGCCCCAGCATTTT | CASSGMRNQPQHF
. | TRBJ1-4 | . | TRBV3-1 | TGTGCCAGCAGCCAAGTCATCGGGGCTAATGAAAAACTGTTTTTT | CASSQVIGANEKLFF
. | TRBJ2-1 | . | TRBV19 | TGTGCCAGTAGTATTATTAAGGGGATCAACAATGAGCAGTTCTTC | CASSIIKGINNEQFF
. | TRBJ1-2 | . | TRBV12-3/TRBV12-4 | TGTGCCAGCAGTTTATCAGAGGGTTACTATGGCTACACCTTC | CASSLSEGYYGYTF
TRBD2 | TRBJ2-3 | . | TRBV7-9 | TGTGCCAGCAGCGCCCGACTAGCGGGGGCGGTAGATACGCAGTATTTT | CASSARLAGAVDTQYF
TRBD1 | TRBJ2-7 | few | TRBV6-2/TRBV6-3 | TGTGCCAGCAGTTCCTTGGGACAGGGGGGCTACGAGCAGTACTTC | CASSSLGQGGYEQYF
TRBD2 | TRBJ2-1 | . | TRBV19 | TGTGCCAGTAGGGCCGCTAGCGGGGGGCACTACAATGAGCAGTTCTTC | CASRAASGGHYNEQFF
. | TRBJ2-3 | . | TRBV14 | TGTGCCAGCAGCCCTTTACCAGGGGGGGGTAGCACAGATACGCAGTATTTT | CASSPLPGGGSTDTQYF
. | TRBJ1-2 | medium-sized | TRBV20-1 | TGCAGTGCTAGAGAAGGGCAGGGAATGAACTATGGCTACACCTTC | CSAREGQGMNYGYTF
. | TRBJ1-1 | . | TRBV2 | TGTGCCAGCAGTGAACCACGGACTGAAGCTTTCTTT | CASSEPRTEAFF
TRBD1 | TRBJ1-2 | few | TRBV7-9 | TGTGCCAGCAGCCCCGGGACAGGGAGAGATGGCTACACCTTC | CASSPGTGRDGYTF
TRBD1 | TRBJ2-7 | . | TRBV25-1 | TGTGCCACCACACCCGGGACAGGGGGCTACGAGCAGTACTTC | CATTPGTGGYEQYF
. | TRBJ2-1 | large | TRBV30 | TGTGCCTGGGCACCGGGCCACAATGAGCAGTTCTTC | CAWAPGHNEQFF
. | TRBJ2-5 | . | TRBV20-1 | TGCAGTGCTCCCCAATCGGGGGGCGCGGGGGAGACCCAGTACTTC | CSAPQSGGAGETQYF
TRBD1 | TRBJ1-5 | few | TRBV18 | TGTGCCAGCTCACCACTTAGGGACAGTATTAATCAGCCCCAGCATTTT | CASSPLRDSINQPQHF
TRBD1 | TRBJ2-2 | . | TRBV18 | TGTGCCAGCTCACCGCAGGGGGCTAAGAACACCGGGGAGCTGCTTTTT | CASSPQGAKNTGELLF
. | TRBJ2-5 | . | TRBV20-1 | TGCAGTGCAGAGGGATTAACAGGCCAAGAGACCCAGTACTTC | CSAEGLTGQETQYF
TRBD1 | TRBJ1-4 | . | TRBV19 | TGTGCCAGTAAGGGGACAGCTAAAAATGAAAAACTGTTTTTT | CASKGTAKNEKLFF
TRBD2 | TRBJ2-7 | . | TRBV29-1 | TGCAGCACCGGACTAGCGGGGGCCGGGGAGCAGTACTTC | CSTGLAGAGEQYF
. | TRBJ1-3 | . | TRBV19 | TGTGCCAGTAGTCCCAGGAACTCTGGAAACACCATATATTTT | CASSPRNSGNTIYF
. | TRBJ2-1 | few | TRBV7-9 | TGTGCCAGCAGCTTAGACGGATTACCCTACAATGAGCAGTTCTTC | CASSLDGLPYNEQFF
TRBD1 | TRBJ2-2 | . | TRBV6-5 | TGTGCCAGCAGTTCGTATTCAGGGGGCAACACCGGGGAGCTGTTTTTT | CASSSYSGGNTGELFF
. | TRBJ2-7 | . | TRBV18 | TGTGCCAGCTCACCGGGACAACGTAGGGAGCAGTACTTC | CASSPGQRREQYF
TRBD1 | TRBJ2-1 | medium-sized | TRBV5-4 | TGTGCCAGCAGCCCGGACAGGGGCGCCTACAATGAGCAGTTCTTC | CASSPDRGAYNEQFF
. | TRBJ2-7 | . | TRBV5-6 | TGTGCCAGCAGCTTGTGGCGCGGGGGCGGACGCGAGCAGTACTTC | CASSLWRGGGREQYF
TRBD1 | TRBJ1-2 | medium-sized | TRBV5-1 | TGCGCCAGCAGCCAAGGGGGCGAAGGCTATGGCTACACCTTC | CASSQGGEGYGYTF
. | TRBJ1-2 | large | TRBV6-1 | TGTGCCCGCAGGGACGACGGAAACTATGGCTACACCTTC | CARRDDGNYGYTF
TRBD1 | TRBJ1-2 | few | TRBV3-1 | TGTGCCAGCAGCCAAACGAGGACAGGGGGCGCCCACTATGGCTACACCTTC | CASSQTRTGGAHYGYTF